The T cell receptor (beta chain) under discussion was sequenced for a study of T-cell memory formation after mild COVID-19. General study results and limits: CD4/CD8 balance held among clones contracting day 15 to 85, and later expanders leaned CD4+.

Comment on this clonotype: Its antigen is not identified.

TCRdb processed the 5' RACE reads anew with MiXCR; each CDR3 protein has one entry. The sample records roughly 150,000 distinct CDR3 sequences, approximately 13% being singletons. The sample consisted of PBMCs or a T cell subset sorted from them (not recorded which). The sequence was obtained from a man aged 18 to 29 who had mild COVID-19 (a few samples of this study predate the infection). Cell type and time point are not known.

The CDR3 nucleotides read TGTGCCAGCAGCGTAGGGGACCCGGGACGGACAGATACGCAGTATTTT. It is translated as CASSVGDPGRTDTQYF. The chain uses TRBV9 and TRBJ2-3; TRBD1 or TRBD2 may be the D gene (5 bases each). The CDR3 runs 16 residues. Per germline, CDR1 SGDLS and CDR2 YYNGEE. V was clipped by 0 bases and J by 3 bases, with 14 bases between them.